Shown below are 2 T cell receptor beta chains from a single sample sequenced in a study of T cell changes during pregnancy in multiple sclerosis. TCRdb keeps only in-frame clones here, not all; method: immunoSEQ multiplex PCR. Of 60,000 to 65,000 clones in the sample, about 90% are singletons; the top ten hold less than 2.5%. Here the sequenced sample was peripheral blood, taken in the second trimester of pregnancy. The origin of the receptors is a female donor in good health, enrolled as a control in a pregnancy study.

This chain uses TRBV27 with TRBJ2-1; 10 bases line up with TRBD1. J was trimmed by 8 bases and V by 7 bases; bases with no gene match: 8. Germline CDR1 is MNHEY and CDR2 is SMNVEV (reference sequence). This CDR3 comprises 14 residues. The CDR3 nucleotides read TGTGCCAGCAACTCCTGGGACAGGGGCGATGAGCAGTTCTTC. Translating gives CASNSWDRGDEQFF.

The CDR3 is CASSRDSDYGYTF. The DNA for the CDR3 is TGTGCCAGTAGCCGGGACAGCGACTATGGCTACACCTTC. V and J are TRBV19 and TRBJ1-2, with 7 bases that match TRBD1. The CDR3 length is 13 residues. The V gene end was trimmed by 6 bases and the J gene end by 3 bases; junction bases not matched to a gene: 4. CDR1 LNHDA and CDR2 SQIVND come from the germline V gene (reference sequence). The full variable domain, rest sourced from reference TRBV19 and TRBJ1-2, is DGGITQSPKYLFRKEGQNVTLSCEQNLNHDAMYWYRQDPGQGLRLIYYSQIVNDFQKGDIAEGYSVSREKKESFPLTVTSAQKNPTAFYLCASSRDSDYGYTFGSGTRLTVV.